These 16 T cell receptor beta chains were all obtained from the same sample, sequenced in a study of T-cell reconstitution after alpha-beta-depleted transplantation in children. Unique molecular identifiers were incorporated during preparation of the TCRbeta library. In TCRdb, the PCR reads were re-called with MiXCR into one record per CDR3 protein. The sample has approximately 390,000 distinct CDR3 sequences, roughly a tenth seen once. Here the sequenced sample was PBMCs from the stem cell graft donor, taken from the stem cell graft. Source of these receptors: a human donor who donated a stem cell graft to a child with acute myeloid leukemia.

As for this clonotype: Germline is not matched at one junction end, which may reflect a read error. The V gene is TRBV27, the J gene TRBJ2-2; D possibly corresponds to TRBD2 (6 bases). The V gene's germline CDR1 is MNHEY and CDR2 SMNVEV (reference sequence). This CDR3 region has 13 residues. The DNA for the CDR3 is TGTGCCAGCACCTCCGAGTGGGGCGGGGAGCCGTTTTTT. Protein: CASTSEWGGEPFF.

This clonotype appeared many times. The gene calls are TRBV12-3 or TRBV12-4 and TRBJ1-2; no definite D call. The ends were cut back, 5 bases at V and 1 base at J, with 11 bases in the middle. CDR3 length equals 14 residues. CDR3 sequence: CASSARRLNYGYTF. As DNA, the CDR3 is TGTGCCAGCAGTGCCCGGAGACTTAACTATGGCTACACCTTC.

CDR3 DNA: TGTGCCAGCAGTTTAGCGACAGGGACTAGCGGATACACAGATACGCAGTATTTT. Residues: CASSLATGTSGYTDTQYF. The rearrangement joins TRBV12-3 or TRBV12-4 to TRBJ2-3; 11 bases map to TRBD2. This CDR3 has 18 residues. The V and J ends lost 0 bases and 2 bases, in that order; junction bases with no gene match: 7.

This clonotype was counted a few times. V and J are TRBV7-3 and TRBJ2-1; 7 bases match TRBD2. Germline assignment: CDR1 SGHTA and CDR2 FQGTGA. This CDR3 has 16 residues. The ends lost 5 bases at V and 0 bases at J; junction bases unmatched: 7. The CDR3 DNA sequence: TGTGCCAGCAGCGGTAGCGGGTCGAGCTCCTACAATGAGCAGTTCTTC. Translating it yields CASSGSGSSSYNEQFF. Using reference TRBV7-3 and TRBJ2-1 for the parts outside the CDR3, the full variable domain is GAGVSQTPSNKVTEKGKYVELRCDPISGHTALYWYRQSLGQGPEFLIYFQGTGAADDSGLPNDRFFAVRPEGSVSTLKIQRTERGDSAVYLCASSGSGSSSYNEQFFGPGTRLTVL.

This clonotype was picked up a small number of times. This chain links TRBV5-5 with TRBJ2-5, with 8 nucleotides matching TRBD1. The CDR3 sequence is 15 residues long. Trimming removed 4 bases from V and 5 bases from J; junction bases left unmatched: 10. The germline V gene encodes CDR1 SGHKS and CDR2 YYEKEE (reference sequence). The CDR3 sequence: CASSTTGDRVETQYF. The CDR3 nucleotides read TGTGCCAGCAGCACGACAGGGGATAGGGTGGAGACCCAGTACTTC.

The chain combines TRBV10-1 with TRBJ1-3, with a tentative D call TRBD1 (5 bases). Germline CDR1 is WNHNN and CDR2 is SYGVQD (reference sequence). The CDR3 consists of 16 residues. With 5 bases removed from V and 0 bases from J, the gap between germline ends came to 14 bases. CDR3 sequence: CASSFPGQPSGNTIYF. CDR3 bases: TGCGCCAGCAGTTTCCCAGGACAACCCTCTGGAAACACCATATATTTT.

This clonotype has more than one count but fewer than ten. J is TRBJ2-2 and V is TRBV5-1; D is undetermined. CDR1 and CDR2 from the germline V gene are SGHRS and YFSETQ. The CDR3 covers 18 residues. V gave up 2 bases and J gave up 2 bases, with 19 bases separating them. CDR3 bases: TGCGCCAGCAGCTTTGGGCTTAAGCCGATGGGAAACACCGGGGAGCTGTTTTTT. It specifies CASSFGLKPMGNTGELFF.

This clonotype was counted ten times or more. The chain recombines TRBV20-1 with TRBJ2-3; the D gene is possibly TRBD2 (6 bases). The germline V gene encodes CDR1 DFQATT and CDR2 SNEGSKA (reference sequence). The CDR3 has 14 amino acids. Trimming removed 6 bases at V and 2 bases at J, with 15 bases between. CDR3 nucleotides: TGCAGTGCCGAAGGGGCGGGGCCCACAGATACGCAGTATTTT. Amino acid sequence: CSAEGAGPTDTQYF.

V is TRBV27 and J is TRBJ1-5; D might be TRBD1 (6 bases). V gave up 6 bases and J gave up 3 bases, with 15 bases separating them. Germline lookup yields CDR1 MNHEY and CDR2 SMNVEV (reference sequence). The CDR3 totals 15 residues. The CDR3, as DNA: TGTGCCAGCAGCATGGACAGCTTGCCCAATCAGCCCCAGCATTTT. Protein product: CASSMDSLPNQPQHF.

The rearrangement joins TRBV3-1 to TRBJ2-2, with 12 bases lining up with TRBD2. CDR1 and CDR2 (germline): LGHDT, YNNKEL (reference sequence). The CDR3 length is 16 residues. Trimming at V came to 4 bases and at J to 7 bases, leaving 7 bases not matched to a gene. CDR3 DNA sequence: TGTGCCAGCAGCCCCAGACTAGCGGGAGCCGGCGGGGAGCTGTTTTTT. Amino acids: CASSPRLAGAGGELFF.

This chain uses TRBV12-3 or TRBV12-4 with TRBJ2-3; D gene uncertain. This CDR3 has 14 amino acids. Trimming stripped 6 bases from V and 2 bases from J, with 12 bases between. This chain's CDR3 is CASSLDIVTDTQYF. The CDR3 DNA follows: TGTGCCAGCAGCCTAGACATAGTCACAGATACGCAGTATTTT.

Only a few counts were recorded for this clonotype. The CDR3 loop is CASRGWGITDTQYF. CDR3 DNA: TGTGCCTCCCGGGGCTGGGGGATCACAGATACGCAGTATTTT. V gene TRBV6-1 combines with J gene TRBJ2-3; D is tentatively TRBD1 or TRBD2 (5 bases each). The ends were cut back, 11 bases at V and 2 bases at J, with 17 bases in the middle. Germline V gene sequence: CDR1 MNHNS, CDR2 SASEGT. The CDR3 runs 14 residues.

The chain uses TRBV2 and TRBJ2-6; D perhaps matches TRBD1 (6 bases). V was trimmed by 5 bases and J by 3 bases, leaving 8 bases between them. Germline CDR1 SNHLY, CDR2 FYNNEI. The CDR3 loop spans 14 amino acids. The CDR3 here is CASSSGVGANVLTF. Here the CDR3 DNA reads TGTGCCAGCAGTTCAGGGGTTGGGGCCAACGTCCTGACTTTC.

This clonotype was counted between two and nine times. The chain carries TRBV20-1 and TRBJ2-5; D perhaps matches TRBD1 (5 bases). The CDR3 extends over 13 amino acids. Germline CDR1 is DFQATT and CDR2 is SNEGSKA (reference sequence). The V and J ends lost 7 bases and 4 bases respectively, with 16 bases between them. For the CDR3, the DNA is TGCAGTGTTGGGCTAGGGGCAACAGAGACCCAGTACTTC. It yields the protein CSVGLGATETQYF.

The chain has TRBV5-5 and TRBJ1-2, with 11 nucleotides matching TRBD1. The germline gives CDR1 SGHKS, CDR2 YYEKEE (reference sequence). Trimming at V came to 3 bases and at J to 3 bases, leaving 7 bases not matched to a gene. CDR3 size: 16 residues. The CDR3 protein is CASSSTGTGGHYGYTF. CDR3 DNA sequence: TGTGCCAGCAGCTCTACAGGGACAGGGGGTCACTATGGCTACACCTTC.

This clonotype was detected ten times or more. The chain recombines TRBV6-5 with TRBJ2-7, with a possible D match to TRBD1 (5 bases). The CDR3 is 13 amino acids. V dropped 0 bases and J dropped 6 bases, with 9 bases sitting between them. Germline V CDR1 and CDR2: MNHEY, SVGAGI. The CDR3 region has the DNA TGTGCCAGCAGTTACTCGATAGGGGTCGAGCAGTACTTC. Amino acid sequence: CASSYSIGVEQYF.